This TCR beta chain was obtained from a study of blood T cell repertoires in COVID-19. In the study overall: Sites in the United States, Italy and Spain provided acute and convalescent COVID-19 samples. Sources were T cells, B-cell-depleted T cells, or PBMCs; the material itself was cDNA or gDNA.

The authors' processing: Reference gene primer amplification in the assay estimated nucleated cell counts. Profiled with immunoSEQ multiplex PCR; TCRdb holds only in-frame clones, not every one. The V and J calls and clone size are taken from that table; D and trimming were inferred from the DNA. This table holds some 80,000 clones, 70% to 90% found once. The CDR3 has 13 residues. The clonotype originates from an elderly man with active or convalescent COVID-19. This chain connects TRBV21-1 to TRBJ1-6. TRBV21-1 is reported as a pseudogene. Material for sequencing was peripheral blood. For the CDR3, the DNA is TGTGCCAGCAGCATGGAGGGGAATTCACCCCTCCACTTT. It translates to CASSMEGNSPLHF.